This T cell receptor (beta chain) was sequenced for a study of blood T cell repertoires in COVID-19. Looking at the study overall: Whether acute or convalescent, the COVID-19 samples came from the United States, Italy and Spain. From T cells, B-cell-depleted T cells, or PBMCs came the material, which was cDNA or gDNA.

Original processing methods: The assay estimated nucleated cells by amplifying reference gene primers. Sequencing used immunoSEQ multiplex PCR; TCRdb keeps in-frame clones, though not all of them. V, J and clone size derive from that table, while D and trimming were established from the DNA sequence. The sample has almost 200,000 clones; about 86% are singletons. CDR1 is MNHNY, CDR2 SVGAGI, per germline (reference sequence). V was pared by 6 bases and J by 3 bases, with 15 bases between. The CDR3 runs 16 residues. The source of this sequence is a woman aged 70-85 years with acute or convalescent COVID-19. Sequencing was done on a sample of peripheral blood. The chain recombines TRBV6-6 with TRBJ2-6, with a weak D call TRBD2 (6 bases). CDR3 region: CASSRGGAVGANVLTF. CDR3 in DNA: TGTGCCAGCAGCCGAGGAGGGGCCGTTGGGGCCAACGTCCTGACTTTC.